The T cell receptor (beta chain) described here comes from a study of beta chain features in type 1 diabetes. Findings of the study overall: TCRB CDR3 length was moderately but significantly reduced in all four CD4+ subsets of Type 1 diabetes patients. The study found fewer insertions and more deletions at VDJ junctions in type 1 diabetes patients.

Comments on this clone: Antigen: not known.

Sorting with CD45RO/CCR7/CD25/CD127/CD95/CD27 yielded naive, central memory, regulatory and stem-like memory CD4+ cells. What was sequenced were expressed TCRB transcripts, since all of the isolated RNA had been reverse transcribed. Assay: immunoSEQ multiplex PCR; the TCRdb copy retains only in-frame clones and omits some. The table includes 600,000 or so clones, around 11% detected once. There are 15 residues in the CDR3. Germline V gene data show CDR1 as LGHNA and CDR2 as YSLEER. V was shortened by 0 bases and J by 9 bases, with 15 bases between the two germline ends. Specimen: naive CD4+ T cells from blood. This TCR was sampled from a man between 25 and 39 years old with type 1 diabetes. The J gene is TRBJ2-4, the V gene TRBV4-3; TRBD1 is a possible D gene (5 bases). The CDR3 spells CASSQEGAGHTIQYF. The CDR3 coding sequence is TGCGCCAGCAGCCAAGAAGGGGCCGGACACACCATTCAGTACTTC.